This T cell receptor (beta chain) was obtained from a study of T cells in Graves' hyperthyroidism and ophthalmopathy. TCR beta CDR3 sequences were amplified from RNA transcripts. The HTBI primer set was used in a first-round RT-PCR of the TCR CDR3. TCRdb processed the multiplex PCR reads anew with MiXCR; each CDR3 protein has one entry. The profile covers about 500,000 distinct CDR3 sequences, with roughly an eighth appearing a single time and under 20% taken by the ten largest. V lost 5 bases to trimming and J lost 0 bases, with 14 bases between them. Germline V CDR1 and CDR2: SGHTA, FQGTGA. The CDR3 has 17 amino acids.

The sequenced material came from blood. The clonotype was recovered from a woman in her late teens or twenties with Graves' hyperthyroidism. The gene calls are TRBV7-3 and TRBJ1-6, with D unclear. The CDR3 loop is CASSREGPNSYNSPLHF. In DNA form, the CDR3 reads TGTGCCAGCAGCCGCGAAGGGCCGAACTCCTATAATTCACCCCTCCACTTT. The full variable domain, in which reference TRBV7-3 and TRBJ1-6 provide the parts outside the CDR3, is GAGVSQTPSNKVTEKGKYVELRCDPISGHTALYWYRQSLGQGPEFLIYFQGTGAADDSGLPNDRFFAVRPEGSVSTLKIQRTERGDSAVYLCASSREGPNSYNSPLHFGNGTRLTVT.